This entry lists 30 T cell receptor beta chains sequenced from one sample in a study of control samples from healthy donors and cancer patients. Some clones are missing from TCRdb's copy, which holds only in-frame ones; the method was immunoSEQ multiplex PCR. The table lists approximately 160,000 clones, around 93% of them singletons. Sequencing input: blood. The source of these receptors is a woman aged 55 to 70 in good health.

This clone came up once. V is TRBV19 and J is TRBJ1-2; the match to TRBD1 covers 7 bases. The CDR3 is 17 amino acids. J was trimmed by 5 bases and V by 7 bases; bases with no gene match: 19. Germline CDR1 LNHDA, CDR2 SQIVND (reference sequence). The CDR3 reads CASNQQGRRQGRYGYTF. CDR3 sequence (DNA): TGTGCCAGTAATCAGCAGGGACGGAGACAGGGAAGGTATGGCTACACCTTC.

This chain joins TRBV5-4 and TRBJ1-1, with D possibly matching TRBD1 (5 bases). Germline loops: CDR1 SGHNT, CDR2 YYREEE (reference sequence). Trimming shortened V by 2 bases and J by 1 base, and 6 bases separated the two germline ends. There are 13 residues in the CDR3. The CDR3 DNA follows: TGTGCCAGCAGCTTAGGGGAGAACACTGAAGCTTTCTTT. It is translated as CASSLGENTEAFF.

V usage is TRBV18 and J usage is TRBJ2-2; no clear D gene. CDR1 and CDR2 from the germline V gene are KGHSH and LQKENI. Trimming took 8 bases from V and 0 from J, leaving 16 bases between them. This CDR3 is built from 16 residues. CDR3 DNA: TGTGCCAGCACAATCCAGATTGGTGCGAACACCGGGGAGCTGTTTTTT. This codes for CASTIQIGANTGELFF.

The J gene is TRBJ2-1, the V gene TRBV2, with D unresolved. This CDR3 has 14 residues. The germline V gene has CDR1 SNHLY and CDR2 FYNNEI. V was pared by 8 bases and J by 1 base, with 12 bases between. The CDR3 sequence: CASPRQESYNEQFF. CDR3 in DNA: TGTGCCAGCCCCCGGCAGGAATCCTACAATGAGCAGTTCTTC.

This chain connects TRBV5-1 to TRBJ2-5, with D possibly matching TRBD1 (6 bases). Germline lookup yields CDR1 SGHRS and CDR2 YFSETQ. V was trimmed by 2 bases and J by 5 bases, leaving 19 bases between them. The CDR3 is 16 amino acids. Here the CDR3 DNA reads TGCGCCAGCAGCTTATTCATGGACAGTGAAACCGAGACCCAGTACTTC. Translating gives CASSLFMDSETETQYF.

The V gene is TRBV7-9, the J gene TRBJ1-1, with no clear D. This CDR3 has 13 residues. Germline V gives CDR1 SEHNR, CDR2 FQNEAQ (reference sequence). V was shortened by 5 bases and J by 4 bases, with 11 bases between the two germline ends. The CDR3 region is CASSQGSVTEAFF. The CDR3 DNA reads TGTGCCAGCAGCCAAGGATCGGTCACTGAAGCTTTCTTT.

This chain links TRBV19 with TRBJ2-2; no clear D gene. Trimming removed 3 bases from V and 6 bases from J, with 5 bases in between. Germline V CDR1 and CDR2: LNHDA, SQIVND (reference sequence). The CDR3 spans 12 residues. The CDR3 reads CASSIRSGELFF. In DNA form, the CDR3 reads TGTGCCAGTAGTATCAGGTCCGGGGAGCTGTTTTTT. Variable domain in full (rest from reference TRBV19 and TRBJ2-2): DGGITQSPKYLFRKEGQNVTLSCEQNLNHDAMYWYRQDPGQGLRLIYYSQIVNDFQKGDIAEGYSVSREKKESFPLTVTSAQKNPTAFYLCASSIRSGELFFGEGSRLTVL.

This clone was detected only once. The chain carries TRBV9 and TRBJ2-2; TRBD1 matches 7 bases. Germline lookup yields CDR1 SGDLS and CDR2 YYNGEE. After removal of 0 bases from V and 6 bases from J, the junction contained 5 bases not matched to a gene. This CDR3 spans 15 amino acids. CDR3 DNA: TGTGCCAGCAGCGTAGGAATTCAGGGGGCCGGGGAGCTGTTTTTT. The encoded protein is CASSVGIQGAGELFF.

The genes are TRBV7-2 and TRBJ1-4; 7 bases match TRBD1. In germline, CDR1 is SGHTA, CDR2 FQGNSA. CDR3 length: 16 amino acids. With 5 bases clipped from V and 0 bases from J, the junction kept 6 bases outside the gene matches. The CDR3 coding sequence is TGTGCCAGCAGCCCGACAGGGTCCTCAACTAATGAAAAACTGTTTTTT. It yields the protein CASSPTGSSTNEKLFF. Complete variable domain (other parts from reference TRBV7-2 and TRBJ1-4): GAGVSQSPSNKVTEKGKDVELRCDPISGHTALYWYRQSLGQGLEFLIYFQGNSAPDKSGLPSDRFSAERTGGSVSTLTIQRTQQEDSAVYLCASSPTGSSTNEKLFFGSGTQLSVL.

The chain recombines TRBV5-1 with TRBJ1-6, with D uncertain. Deletions cut 2 bases from V and 6 bases from J, with 9 bases between. The germline V gene encodes CDR1 SGHRS and CDR2 YFSETQ. This CDR3 spans 14 amino acids. CDR3 sequence (DNA): TGCGCCAGCAGCTTTGGGCAAGCTAATTCACCCCTCCACTTT. Translating it yields CASSFGQANSPLHF. Drawing the rest from reference TRBV5-1 and TRBJ1-6, the complete variable domain is KAGVTQTPRYLIKTRGQQVTLSCSPISGHRSVSWYQQTPGQGLQFLFEYFSETQRNKGNFPGRFSGRQFSNSRSEMNVSTLELGDSALYLCASSFGQANSPLHFGNGTRLTVT.

Regarding this clone: The same CDR3 can be traced to other DNA sequences in this sample. The chain is built from TRBV29-1 and TRBJ1-1, with TRBD1 matching over 8 bases. The CDR3 covers 13 residues. CDR1 is SQVTM, CDR2 ANQGSEA, per germline. With V trimmed by 6 bases and J by 0 bases, 3 bases remained unmatched. The CDR3 coding sequence is TGCAGCGTAGGGACAGGATTGAACACTGAAGCTTTCTTT. It encodes CSVGTGLNTEAFF.

V is TRBV20-1 and J is TRBJ2-3; 8 bases align to TRBD2. The CDR3 contains 11 residues. The J segment lost 8 bases and the V segment lost 6 bases, leaving 4 bases of the junction unmatched. The germline V gene encodes CDR1 DFQATT and CDR2 SNEGSKA (reference sequence). CDR3 region: CSALLAGTQYF. The CDR3 DNA reads as TGCAGTGCACTGCTAGCGGGTACGCAGTATTTT.

The CDR3 loop reads CASSEGEQYF. In DNA, the CDR3 is TGTGCCAGCAGTGAAGGCGAGCAGTACTTC. This chain joins TRBV6-1 and TRBJ2-7; no reliable D call. The V end was cut by 1 base, the J end by 6 bases, with 1 base between. Per the germline V gene, CDR1 is MNHNS and CDR2 is SASEGT. The length of the CDR3 is 10 residues.

The chain carries TRBV6-5 and TRBJ1-1; TRBD1 is a possible D gene (6 bases). Looked up from germline, CDR1 is MNHEY and CDR2 is SVGAGI. The CDR3 is 14 amino acids. The V and J ends lost 4 bases and 1 base respectively, with 10 bases between them. CDR3 coding DNA: TGTGCCAGCAGTTTAACCAGGGGGAACACTGAAGCTTTCTTT. It yields the protein CASSLTRGNTEAFF.

The chain combines TRBV28 with TRBJ2-3, with 10 bases lining up with TRBD1. Germline-derived CDR1 and CDR2 are MDHEN and SYDVKM. With V trimmed by 7 bases and J by 6 bases, 7 bases remained unmatched. There are 14 residues in the CDR3. This CDR3 is CASITGQGTDTQYF. Here the CDR3 DNA reads TGTGCCAGCATCACGGGACAGGGGACGGATACGCAGTATTTT. Variable domain in full (rest from reference TRBV28 and TRBJ2-3): DVKVTQSSRYLVKRTGEKVFLECVQDMDHENMFWYRQDPGLGLRLIYFSYDVKMKEKGDIPEGYSVSREKKERFSLILESASTNQTSMYLCASITGQGTDTQYFGPGTRLTVL.

The rearrangement joins TRBV21-1 to TRBJ2-2; the table's D gene call, TRBD1, was not cross checked with the DNA. TRBV21-1 is a pseudogene locus. The CDR3 runs to 14 residues. CDR3 DNA: TGTGCCAGCACCCAAAAAAGGGGCGCCGGGGAGCTGTTTTTT. It specifies CASTQKRGAGELFF.

The count of this clone is one. The chain combines TRBV5-1 with TRBJ1-5; the match to TRBD1 covers 7 bases. The CDR3 totals 15 residues. The junction had 4 bases not matched to a gene; V was cut back by 4 bases and J by 0 bases. The germline CDR1 and CDR2 sequences are SGHRS and YFSETQ. CDR3 coding DNA: TGCGCCAGCAGCGCCGGGACAGCTAGCAATCAGCCCCAGCATTTT. Its translation: CASSAGTASNQPQHF.

This clone was recorded a few times. The rearrangement joins TRBV12-3 or TRBV12-4 to TRBJ1-4, with a tentative D call TRBD1 (5 bases). The CDR3 is 12 residues long. CDR3 nucleotides: TGTGCTATACCGGGGGCTAATGAAAAACTGTTTTTT. Amino acids: CAIPGANEKLFF.

This chain links TRBV6-5 with TRBJ2-3; 8 positions agree with TRBD2. Germline V gene data show CDR1 as MNHEY and CDR2 as SVGAGI. This CDR3 comprises 12 residues. The V segment lost 8 bases and the J segment 8 bases; nucleotides outside the gene matches: 6. The CDR3 DNA reads TGTGCCAGCGTAAGCGGGGGCAGTACGCAGTATTTT. It is translated as CASVSGGSTQYF.

The J gene is TRBJ1-2, the V gene TRBV11-2; 9 bases line up with TRBD1. The length of the CDR3 is 17 residues. The J segment lost 1 base and the V segment lost 2 bases, leaving 8 bases of the junction unmatched. The germline CDR1 and CDR2 sequences are SGHAT and FQNNGV. The CDR3 sequence is CASSLSPTGGGNYGYTF. DNA for the CDR3: TGTGCCAGCAGCTTATCCCCGACAGGGGGAGGTAACTATGGCTACACCTTC.

This chain connects TRBV11-2 to TRBJ2-3, with D perhaps matching TRBD1 (5 bases). This CDR3 has 13 amino acids. Germline CDR1 is SGHAT and CDR2 is FQNNGV. Between the trimmed V and J ends, which lost 8 bases and 4 bases, there was a span of 13 bases. CDR3 nucleotide sequence: TGTGCCAGCCTCCCTTCAGGGTCAGATACGCAGTATTTT. Its translation: CASLPSGSDTQYF. Full variable domain (missing parts from reference TRBV11-2 and TRBJ2-3): EAGVAQSPRYKIIEKRQSVAFWCNPISGHATLYWYQQILGQGPKLLIQFQNNGVVDDSQLPKDRFSAERLKGVDSTLKIQPAKLEDSAVYLCASLPSGSDTQYFGPGTRLTVL.

The chain links TRBV20-1 to TRBJ1-3, with no clear D. The CDR3 length is 11 residues. CDR1 is DFQATT and CDR2 is SNEGSKA in the germline V gene (reference sequence). The V end was cut by 6 bases, the J end by 4 bases, with 7 bases between. The CDR3 DNA follows: TGCAGTGCCGAACACGGAAACACCATATATTTT. Protein: CSAEHGNTIYF.

The chain links TRBV5-1 to TRBJ2-5; the match to TRBD1 covers 8 bases. Germline CDR1 is SGHRS and CDR2 is YFSETQ. The CDR3 consists of 16 residues. The junction had 6 bases not matched to a gene; V was cut back by 0 bases and J by 2 bases. The DNA for the CDR3 is TGCGCCAGCAGCTTGGGACAGGGGAACCCGCAAGAGACCCAGTACTTC. Its translation: CASSLGQGNPQETQYF.

Here the CDR3 DNA reads TGTGCCAGCAGCACCTTCTCGAAAACCGGGACTAGCGGGAGGGGAGAGACCCAGTACTTC. This encodes CASSTFSKTGTSGRGETQYF. The rearrangement joins TRBV5-5 to TRBJ2-5; 16 bases are a match to TRBD2. This CDR3 is 20 amino acids long. V trimming: 4 bases; J trimming: 4 bases; junction bases outside the gene matches: 16. The germline V gene encodes CDR1 SGHKS and CDR2 YYEKEE (reference sequence). The variable domain in full, with the rest retrieved from reference TRBV5-5 and TRBJ2-5, is DAGVTQSPTHLIKTRGQQVTLRCSPISGHKSVSWYQQVLGQGPQFIFQYYEKEERGRGNFPDRFSARQFPNYSSELNVNALLLGDSALYLCASSTFSKTGTSGRGETQYFGPGTRLLVL.

This chain uses TRBV5-4 with TRBJ1-2; TRBD1 matches 7 bases. The CDR3 has 15 amino acids. The junction had 6 bases not matched to a gene; V was cut back by 4 bases and J by 0 bases. Germline V lookup: CDR1 SGHNT, CDR2 YYREEE (reference sequence). CDR3 sequence reads: CASSLQTGSNYGYTF. For the CDR3, the DNA is TGTGCCAGCAGCCTGCAGACAGGGTCTAACTATGGCTACACCTTC. The full variable domain, with the rest looked up from reference TRBV5-4 and TRBJ1-2, is ETGVTQSPTHLIKTRGQQVTLRCSSQSGHNTVSWYQQALGQGPQFIFQYYREEENGRGNFPPRFSGLQFPNYSSELNVNALELDDSALYLCASSLQTGSNYGYTFGSGTRLTVV.

The chain recombines TRBV6-6 with TRBJ1-1, with TRBD1 identical over 7 bases. This CDR3 spans 15 amino acids. CDR1 and CDR2 (germline): MNHNY, SVGAGI (reference sequence). V shed 2 bases, J shed 1 base, and the junction held 4 bases outside the gene matches. The DNA for the CDR3 is TGTGCCAGCAGTTACCCGGGACAGACGAACACTGAAGCTTTCTTT. It specifies CASSYPGQTNTEAFF.

The chain combines TRBV24-1 with TRBJ2-2; D not resolved. Trimming stripped 9 bases from V and 5 bases from J, with 6 bases between. CDR1 and CDR2 from the germline V gene are KGHDR and SFDVKD. The CDR3 spans 11 residues. For the CDR3, the DNA is TGTGCCACCGGTGCGACCGGGGAGCTGTTTTTT. As protein: CATGATGELFF.

The chain couples TRBV5-1 to TRBJ2-1, with TRBD2 matching 8 bases. Germline CDR1 SGHRS, CDR2 YFSETQ. The V gene end was trimmed by 1 base and the J gene end by 4 bases; junction bases not matched to a gene: 13. The CDR3 is 18 residues long. CDR3 nucleotides: TGCGCCAGCAGCTTGTTTTCGAGCGGGGGAACGCTTTACAATGAGCAGTTCTTC. Residues: CASSLFSSGGTLYNEQFF.

The chain has TRBV19 and TRBJ1-2, with D possibly being TRBD1 (5 bases). This CDR3 comprises 16 residues. Germline-derived CDR1 and CDR2 are LNHDA and SQIVND (reference sequence). V was trimmed by 6 bases and J by 2 bases, leaving 19 bases between them. The CDR3 spells CASRPTARGANYGYTF. In DNA form, the CDR3 reads TGTGCCAGTAGGCCTACCGCGCGGGGCGCCAACTATGGCTACACCTTC.

This clone was seen a single time. The chain links TRBV12-5 to TRBJ2-5; D uncertain. Germline CDR1 LGHNT, CDR2 FRNRAP. This CDR3 is 11 amino acids long. V was trimmed by 0 bases and J by 4 bases, leaving 0 bases between them. The CDR3 here is CASGLVETQYF. The CDR3 region has the DNA TGTGCTAGTGGTTTGGTAGAGACCCAGTACTTC.